This entry lists 19 T cell receptor beta chains sequenced from one sample in a study of early T cells in non-severe SARS-CoV-2 infection. TCRdb re-called the 5' RACE reads with MiXCR, one entry per CDR3 protein. Altogether some 66,000 distinct CDR3 sequences are present, roughly an eighth being singletons, with the ten largest covering about 8.5%. The sample taken for sequencing was whole blood. All receptors come from an adult who was a healthcare worker with PCR-confirmed SARS-CoV-2 infection or an uninfected control (not recorded which).

The sample holds many counts of this clonotype. The chain joins TRBV7-8 to TRBJ2-4, with TRBD2 as a possible D gene (6 bases). The V gene lost 5 bases and the J gene lost 15 bases, with 20 bases spanning the gap. Germline V gene data show CDR1 as SGHVS and CDR2 as FQNEAQ. The length of the CDR3 is 13 residues. CDR3 sequence reads: CASSPPGGFLMYF. The CDR3 coding sequence is TGTGCCAGCAGCCCACCTGGAGGGTTTCTTATGTACTTC. The variable domain in full, completed from reference TRBV7-8 and TRBJ2-4, reads GAGVSQSPRYKVAKRGQDVALRCDPISGHVSLFWYQQALGQGPEFLTYFQNEAQLDKSGLPSDRFFAERPEGSVSTLKIQRTQQEDSAVYLCASSPPGGFLMYFGAGTRLSVL.

This clonotype was recorded many times. V gene TRBV7-9 combines with J gene TRBJ2-7; D not certain. V was shortened by 5 bases and J by 6 bases, with 14 bases between the two germline ends. This CDR3 has 13 residues. Germline V lookup: CDR1 SEHNR, CDR2 FQNEAQ (reference sequence). This chain's CDR3 is CASSLTGSGEQYF. DNA of the CDR3: TGTGCCAGCAGCCTCACGGGCAGTGGCGAGCAGTACTTC.

The chain has TRBV4-2 and TRBJ2-1, with TRBD2 identical over 12 bases. V was clipped by 2 bases and J by 8 bases; unmatched bases: 4. This CDR3 is 15 amino acids long. Germline loops: CDR1 LGHNA, CDR2 YNFKEQ. The CDR3 reads CASSQPSGRAHEQFF. CDR3 DNA sequence: TGTGCCAGCAGCCAACCTAGCGGGAGGGCCCATGAGCAGTTCTTC.

The rearrangement links TRBV5-1 to TRBJ2-2; D gene unclear. Germline lookup yields CDR1 SGHRS and CDR2 YFSETQ. CDR3 length: 15 amino acids. V was trimmed by 2 bases and J by 0 bases, leaving 8 bases between them. The CDR3 loop reads CASSFSGTNTGELFF. The CDR3 nucleotides are TGCGCCAGCAGCTTTTCCGGAACGAACACCGGGGAGCTGTTTTTT.

This clonotype occurred many times. The V gene is TRBV10-3, the J gene TRBJ2-7; D call uncertain. The germline V and J ends were trimmed by 5 bases and 6 bases, with 8 bases remaining between them. Germline V gene lookup returns CDR1 ENHRY and CDR2 SYGVKD. CDR3 length: 11 residues. CDR3 loop: CAISKFGEQYF. The CDR3 DNA follows: TGTGCCATCAGTAAATTTGGCGAGCAGTACTTC.

V is TRBV6-1 and J is TRBJ2-7; weak D call: TRBD2 (6 bases). The CDR3 runs 15 residues. Germline-derived CDR1 and CDR2 are MNHNS and SASEGT. V was trimmed by 3 bases and J by 3 bases, leaving 15 bases between them. CDR3: CASSESGTADYEQYF. CDR3 bases: TGTGCCAGCAGTGAGTCAGGGACTGCTGACTACGAGCAGTACTTC.

This clonotype appeared many times. The chain carries TRBV28 and TRBJ1-5; 11 nucleotides align to TRBD1. The V segment lost 6 bases and the J segment 6 bases; nucleotides outside the gene matches: 10. Germline V lookup: CDR1 MDHEN, CDR2 SYDVKM. This CDR3 comprises 16 residues. For the CDR3, the DNA is TGTGCCAGCAGGCTGGGGACAGGGGGAGTGGGTCAGCCCCAGCATTTT. This sequence encodes CASRLGTGGVGQPQHF.

This clonotype has more than one count but fewer than ten. The gene calls are TRBV29-1 and TRBJ2-7; D may be TRBD2 (6 bases). V lost 5 bases and J 2 bases, leaving 10 bases between the germline ends. CDR1 is SQVTM and CDR2 is ANQGSEA in the germline V gene. The CDR3 is made up of 12 amino acids. The CDR3 is CSVNGGAYEQYF. The DNA for the CDR3 is TGCAGCGTTAACGGGGGTGCCTACGAGCAGTACTTC.

Many counts were recorded for this clonotype. J is TRBJ2-1 and V is TRBV7-2; a possible D gene is TRBD2 (6 bases). The CDR3 is 14 residues long. CDR1 and CDR2 from the germline V gene are SGHTA and FQGNSA. The V end was cut by 7 bases, the J end by 1 base, with 11 bases between. The CDR3 region is CASTPGLSYNEQFF. The CDR3 region has the DNA TGTGCCAGCACCCCTGGACTATCCTACAATGAGCAGTTCTTC. Together with reference TRBV7-2 and TRBJ2-1, the CDR3 gives the full variable domain: GAGVSQSPSNKVTEKGKDVELRCDPISGHTALYWYRQSLGQGLEFLIYFQGNSAPDKSGLPSDRFSAERTGGSVSTLTIQRTQQEDSAVYLCASTPGLSYNEQFFGPGTRLTVL.

This clonotype was detected only a few times. The J gene is TRBJ2-3, the V gene TRBV11-2; possibly TRBD1 for D (5 bases). CDR3 size: 16 residues. Germline V CDR1 and CDR2: SGHAT, FQNNGV. Trimming removed 0 bases at V and 1 base at J, with 11 bases between. DNA of the CDR3: TGTGCCAGCAGCTTAGAACAGGTCCCTGGCACAGATACGCAGTATTTT. Protein product: CASSLEQVPGTDTQYF.

This clonotype was seen more than once but under ten times. V gene TRBV20-1 combines with J gene TRBJ2-5; D is ambiguous. There are 13 residues in the CDR3. The V gene lost 5 bases and the J gene lost 1 base, with 11 bases spanning the gap. Looked up from germline, CDR1 is DFQATT and CDR2 is SNEGSKA (reference sequence). The CDR3 nucleotides read TGCAGTGCTCAGACGGCAGGCCAAGAGACCCAGTACTTC. Residues: CSAQTAGQETQYF.

This CDR3 reads CASTGVGSEQYF. CDR3 bases: TGTGCCAGCACTGGAGTGGGGTCCGAGCAGTACTTC. The gene calls are TRBV6-5 and TRBJ2-7; no firm D call. Germline CDR1 reads MNHEY; CDR2 reads SVGAGI. The CDR3 contains 12 residues. Trimming cost V 7 bases and J 6 bases, with 13 bases left between them.

This clonotype was counted a few times. V usage is TRBV23-1 and J usage is TRBJ2-3; 15 bases align to TRBD2. TRBV23-1 is filed as an ORF, its function uncertain. The CDR3 has 21 residues. Germline trimming cut 2 bases from V and 0 bases from J; bases unmatched to any gene: 12. CDR3 DNA sequence: TGCGCCAGCAGTCAAAAGGCCTTGGGACTAGCGGGAGGCCGTAGCACAGATACGCAGTATTTT. The encoded protein is CASSQKALGLAGGRSTDTQYF.

This clonotype has a single count. This chain links TRBV10-3 with TRBJ2-7; TRBD2 matches at 7 bases. This CDR3 has 13 amino acids. J lost 5 bases, V lost 11 bases, and 12 bases had no gene match. Germline CDR1 ENHRY, CDR2 SYGVKD. In nucleotides, the CDR3 is TGTGCCGCATCTGGGACTACATCCCACGAGCAGTACTTC. This codes for CAASGTTSHEQYF.

The V and J genes are TRBV20-1 and TRBJ1-2, with 7 nucleotides matching TRBD1. There are 12 residues in the CDR3. Germline V gene sequence: CDR1 DFQATT, CDR2 SNEGSKA (reference sequence). Unmatched junction bases numbered 3, after V lost 4 bases and J lost 4 bases. DNA of the CDR3: TGCAGTGCTATGAGGGACAGCTATGGCTACACCTTC. This sequence encodes CSAMRDSYGYTF.

This clonotype was seen ten or more times. This chain uses TRBV6-2 or TRBV6-3 with TRBJ2-4; D unclear. The CDR3 contains 15 residues. Trimming pared 6 bases from V and 7 bases from J, leaving 19 bases between. Germline lookup yields CDR1 MNHEY and CDR2 SVGEGT. CDR3 bases: TGTGCCAGCAGCCCGCAGGAGTTGATCGGGAACATTCAGTACTTC. Encoded protein: CASSPQELIGNIQYF.

This rearrangement joins TRBV4-2 to TRBJ2-7; D may be TRBD2 (7 bases). The CDR3 contains 15 residues. The V gene lost 0 bases and the J gene lost 4 bases, with 13 bases spanning the gap. Germline V gene lookup returns CDR1 LGHNA and CDR2 YNFKEQ. As DNA, the CDR3 is TGTGCCAGCAGCCAAGAGAACGGGGGGACATACGAGCAGTACTTC. Translating it yields CASSQENGGTYEQYF.

This clonotype was detected only a few times. V and J are TRBV2 and TRBJ2-7; 8 nucleotides agree with TRBD1. With 3 bases clipped from V and 5 bases from J, the junction kept 6 bases outside the gene matches. This CDR3 has 14 residues. Per the germline V gene, CDR1 is SNHLY and CDR2 is FYNNEI. The chain's CDR3 is CASSDRDRRNEQYF. The CDR3 coding sequence is TGTGCCAGCAGTGACCGGGACAGGCGTAACGAGCAGTACTTC.

V and J are TRBV5-1 and TRBJ1-2, with TRBD1 matching 9 bases. The length of the CDR3 is 14 residues. V trimming: 0 bases; J trimming: 3 bases; junction bases outside the gene matches: 0. Germline CDR1 and CDR2: SGHRS and YFSETQ. Here the CDR3 reads CASSLGQGDYGYTF. The DNA for the CDR3 is TGCGCCAGCAGCTTGGGACAGGGGGACTATGGCTACACCTTC.